The 32 T cell receptor beta chains listed next were all sequenced from one sample in a study of cytomegalovirus exposure and HLA in healthy donors. It was with 60 Vbeta and 13 Jbeta primers that the PCR ran. Clones were sequenced by immunoSEQ multiplex PCR, and TCRdb holds only the in-frame ones, with some missing. Of more than 110,000 clones in the sample, approximately 82% were seen once. Material: PBMCs. Receptor source: a man aged 30 to 45 in good health and CMV-seropositive.

The J gene is TRBJ1-3, the V gene TRBV7-8; TRBD1 matches at 7 bases. Germline V CDR1 and CDR2: SGHVS, FQNEAQ. The V and J ends lost 5 bases and 0 bases, in that order; junction bases with no gene match: 7. This CDR3 is 16 amino acids long. Here the CDR3 DNA reads TGTGCCAGCAGCGACCGGGACAGCCTCTCTGGAAACACCATATATTTT. It translates to CASSDRDSLSGNTIYF.

This sequence joins TRBV21-1 and TRBJ2-7; TRBD2, the table's D call, was not compared with the DNA. TRBV21-1 is given as a pseudogene. CDR3 length: 18 amino acids. In nucleotides, the CDR3 is TGTGCCAGCAGCAAATGTGCGGGGACTAGCGGGAGTAGGTACGAGCAGTACTTC. Its translation is CASSKCAGTSGSRYEQYF.

In this sample, this clone turned up once. This chain uses TRBV29-1 with TRBJ2-3; 7 bases line up with TRBD1. The germline gives CDR1 SQVTM, CDR2 ANQGSEA. The CDR3 is made up of 13 amino acids. The V and J ends lost 4 bases and 4 bases, in that order; junction bases with no gene match: 5. In nucleotides, the CDR3 is TGCAGCGTTGGGGGACAGAAAGCAGATACGCAGTATTTT. Protein: CSVGGQKADTQYF.

The chain recombines TRBV6-1 with TRBJ2-1; TRBD2 is a possible D gene (6 bases). Deletions cut 4 bases from V and 0 bases from J, with 10 bases between. The CDR3 loop spans 15 amino acids. Germline loops: CDR1 MNHNS, CDR2 SASEGT. CDR3 sequence reads: CASSVSGSSYNEQFF. Written as DNA, the CDR3 is TGTGCCAGCAGTGTTAGCGGTAGCTCCTACAATGAGCAGTTCTTC.

This rearrangement joins TRBV7-2 to TRBJ2-7; 9 bases match TRBD2. V lost 2 bases, J lost 2 bases, and 10 bases stayed unmatched. CDR1 is SGHTA, CDR2 FQGNSA, per germline. This CDR3 is built from 17 residues. The CDR3 loop reads CASSLQPSGILPYEQYF. The CDR3 DNA reads as TGTGCCAGCAGCTTACAACCTAGCGGGATCCTTCCCTACGAGCAGTACTTC.

The chain has TRBV15 and TRBJ1-2; 7 bases line up with TRBD1. Germline V lookup: CDR1 LNHNV, CDR2 YYDKDF (reference sequence). J was trimmed by 4 bases and V by 3 bases; bases with no gene match: 5. The CDR3 is 14 amino acids. CDR3 residues: CATSSQTGLYGYTF. The CDR3 DNA follows: TGTGCCACCAGCAGTCAGACAGGGCTCTATGGCTACACCTTC.

The chain recombines TRBV25-1 with TRBJ2-5, with TRBD2 matching 9 bases. Germline loops: CDR1 MGHDK, CDR2 SYGVNS. V trimming: 3 bases; J trimming: 4 bases; junction bases outside the gene matches: 6. This CDR3 comprises 15 residues. The CDR3 spells CASSDVSGSPETQYF. The CDR3 coding sequence is TGTGCCAGCAGTGATGTTAGCGGGAGTCCAGAGACCCAGTACTTC.

This chain links TRBV14 with TRBJ2-7; 10 nucleotides match TRBD1. The trim removed 4 bases at V and 7 bases at J, leaving 13 bases unmatched. Per the germline V gene, CDR1 is SGHDN and CDR2 is FVKESK. This CDR3 contains 16 residues. CDR3 loop: CASSLLPGQGTEEQYF. DNA of the CDR3: TGTGCCAGCAGCCTACTACCGGGACAGGGGACAGAAGAGCAGTACTTC.

V and J are TRBV28 and TRBJ2-5; perhaps TRBD2 as D (6 bases). Trimming removed 1 base at V and 7 bases at J, with 10 bases between. The CDR3 consists of 13 residues. Germline assignment: CDR1 MDHEN and CDR2 SYDVKM. CDR3 protein: CASSLSGVGTQYF. The CDR3 DNA follows: TGTGCCAGCAGTTTATCGGGGGTCGGGACCCAGTACTTC.

The chain has TRBV7-2 and TRBJ2-7; TRBD2 aligns across 8 bases. V was clipped by 5 bases and J by 0 bases; unmatched bases: 6. There are 15 residues in the CDR3. Germline loops: CDR1 SGHTA, CDR2 FQGNSA. For the CDR3, the DNA is TGTGCCAGCAGCCCCGGACTAGCATTCTCCTACGAGCAGTACTTC. Translating it yields CASSPGLAFSYEQYF.

This chain links TRBV12-5 with TRBJ2-4; D is perhaps TRBD1 (6 bases). This CDR3 is built from 16 residues. CDR1 and CDR2 from the germline V gene are LGHNT and FRNRAP. Between the trimmed V and J ends, which lost 3 bases and 2 bases, there was a span of 14 bases. The chain's CDR3 is CASGFLEGGTKNIQYF. CDR3 coding DNA: TGTGCTAGTGGTTTCTTGGAAGGGGGAACCAAAAACATTCAGTACTTC.

The chain joins TRBV20-1 to TRBJ1-2; D call uncertain. V lost 7 bases, J lost 3 bases, and 9 bases lay in between. The CDR3 is 11 amino acids. Germline CDR1 reads DFQATT; CDR2 reads SNEGSKA (reference sequence). CDR3 sequence (DNA): TGCAGTGGAGAGGAGGACTATGGCTACACCTTC. This encodes CSGEEDYGYTF.

V is TRBV14 and J is TRBJ2-5; D is possibly TRBD2 (6 bases). This CDR3 has 15 amino acids. The V and J ends lost 0 bases and 4 bases respectively, with 12 bases between them. Per germline, CDR1 SGHDN and CDR2 FVKESK. The CDR3 loop is CASSQDVGGIETQYF. The CDR3 DNA is TGTGCCAGCAGCCAAGATGTGGGCGGGATAGAGACCCAGTACTTC.

This clone was observed a single time. V is TRBV9 and J is TRBJ1-1; D is unresolved. The CDR3 has 14 amino acids. Germline lookup yields CDR1 SGDLS and CDR2 YYNGEE. V lost 2 bases, J lost 3 bases, and 11 bases lay in between. Here the CDR3 DNA reads TGTGCCAGCAGCGTCGGTTCACAGCACACTGAAGCTTTCTTT. This sequence encodes CASSVGSQHTEAFF.

The genes are TRBV5-8 and TRBJ2-4; tentative D call: TRBD2 (6 bases). The CDR3 spans 14 residues. Germline loops: CDR1 SGHTS, CDR2 YDEGEE. V was clipped by 0 bases and J by 7 bases, with 11 bases between them. CDR3 protein: CASSLVGGANIQYF. The DNA for the CDR3 is TGTGCCAGCAGCTTGGTTGGCGGGGCCAACATTCAGTACTTC.

This chain joins TRBV7-6 and TRBJ2-3; 7 bases map to TRBD1. This CDR3 contains 15 residues. Germline V CDR1 and CDR2: SGHVS, FNYEAQ. The trim removed 3 bases at V and 5 bases at J, leaving 8 bases unmatched. This CDR3 reads CASSLTGQSVDTQYF. The CDR3 DNA reads as TGTGCCAGCAGCTTGACAGGGCAATCGGTAGATACGCAGTATTTT.

The chain uses TRBV10-2 and TRBJ2-3; the D gene is possibly TRBD2 (6 bases). The ends were cut back, 2 bases at V and 2 bases at J, with 11 bases in the middle. The CDR3 loop spans 15 amino acids. Germline CDR1 is WSHSY and CDR2 is SAAADI. CDR3 sequence reads: CASSEGGTPTDTQYF. The DNA of the CDR3 is TGCGCCAGCAGTGAGGGCGGGACCCCCACAGATACGCAGTATTTT.

The chain carries TRBV2 and TRBJ2-5; TRBD2 agrees at 8 bases. Germline V CDR1 and CDR2: SNHLY, FYNNEI. The V segment lost 7 bases and the J segment 5 bases; nucleotides outside the gene matches: 6. CDR3 size: 13 residues. The CDR3 here is CASTGGRQETQYF. The CDR3 DNA follows: TGTGCCAGCACGGGGGGGCGCCAGGAGACCCAGTACTTC.

The rearrangement uses TRBV2 and TRBJ1-4, with D possibly being TRBD1 (5 bases). Germline CDR1 reads SNHLY; CDR2 reads FYNNEI. The CDR3 spans 14 residues. V lost 7 bases to trimming and J lost 4 bases, with 13 bases between them. The CDR3 nucleotides are TGTGCCAGCACCTATGACAGATATAATGAAAAACTGTTTTTT. Its protein product is CASTYDRYNEKLFF.

This rearrangement joins TRBV19 to TRBJ2-5; the D gene is possibly TRBD1 (6 bases). Germline V lookup: CDR1 LNHDA, CDR2 SQIVND (reference sequence). The CDR3 consists of 15 residues. The V gene lost 3 bases and the J gene lost 1 base, with 12 bases spanning the gap. The CDR3 DNA is TGTGCCAGTAGTATGGGTGGGACAACCCAAGAGACCCAGTACTTC. The encoded protein is CASSMGGTTQETQYF.

The rearrangement uses TRBV6-6 and TRBJ1-5; no definite D call. This CDR3 comprises 12 residues. With 7 bases removed from V and 8 bases from J, the gap between germline ends came to 12 bases. The germline gives CDR1 MNHNY, CDR2 SVGAGI (reference sequence). The CDR3 loop reads CASTIPGEPQHF. The CDR3 DNA is TGTGCCAGCACCATCCCCGGGGAGCCCCAGCATTTT.

In its sample, this clone was seen a few times. The chain recombines TRBV29-1 with TRBJ1-2; D possibly corresponds to TRBD1 (5 bases). Per germline, CDR1 SQVTM and CDR2 ANQGSEA. V shed 0 bases and J shed 4 bases, with 12 bases lying between them. This CDR3 is 14 amino acids long. The CDR3 coding sequence is TGCAGCGTTGAAGAATTCCAGGGAATCTATGGCTACACCTTC. It encodes CSVEEFQGIYGYTF. Full variable domain (rest looked up from reference TRBV29-1 and TRBJ1-2): SAVISQKPSRDICQRGTSLTIQCQVDSQVTMMFWYRQQPGQSLTLIATANQGSEATYESGFVIDKFPISRPNLTFSTLTVSNMSPEDSSIYLCSVEEFQGIYGYTFGSGTRLTVV.

The genes are TRBV14 and TRBJ2-5; the match to TRBD2 covers 7 bases. Germline values: CDR1 SGHDN, CDR2 FVKESK. This CDR3 has 15 amino acids. The ends lost 0 bases at V and 1 base at J; junction bases unmatched: 2. The chain's CDR3 is CASSQDSGFQETQYF. In DNA form, the CDR3 reads TGTGCCAGCAGCCAAGATAGCGGGTTCCAAGAGACCCAGTACTTC.

The rearrangement links TRBV27 to TRBJ1-6; D uncertain. V lost 2 bases to trimming and J lost 9 bases, with 8 bases between them. This CDR3 has 13 residues. Germline V lookup: CDR1 MNHEY, CDR2 SMNVEV (reference sequence). CDR3 sequence (DNA): TGTGCCAGCAGTTTAACTTTAACTTCACCCCTCCACTTT. This sequence encodes CASSLTLTSPLHF.

The chain is built from TRBV5-8 and TRBJ2-7, with D tentatively TRBD1 (6 bases). Germline V gives CDR1 SGHTS, CDR2 YDEGEE. V was cut by 6 bases and J by 5 bases, with 12 bases left in between. The CDR3 loop spans 12 amino acids. The CDR3 loop is CASNFRGHEQYF. The CDR3 DNA sequence: TGTGCCAGCAATTTCAGGGGCCACGAGCAGTACTTC.

The chain couples TRBV28 to TRBJ2-3, with TRBD2 matching over 7 bases. Germline lookup yields CDR1 MDHEN and CDR2 SYDVKM. The junction had 9 bases not matched to a gene; V was cut back by 6 bases and J by 0 bases. The CDR3 is made up of 16 amino acids. In nucleotides, the CDR3 is TGTGCCAGCAGCATCCCCTCTAGCGGTAGCACAGATACGCAGTATTTT. Its protein is CASSIPSSGSTDTQYF.

Details on this clone: Other DNA sequences in the same sample also yield this CDR3. The chain uses TRBV6-5 and TRBJ1-4, with D perhaps matching TRBD1 (5 bases). Germline lookup yields CDR1 MNHEY and CDR2 SVGAGI. The germline V and J ends were trimmed by 0 bases and 2 bases, with 7 bases remaining between them. The CDR3 is 15 amino acids. This CDR3 reads CASSYSGGTNEKLFF. The CDR3 nucleotides read TGTGCCAGCAGTTACTCGGGGGGGACTAATGAAAAACTGTTTTTT.

The chain couples TRBV28 to TRBJ2-1; 8 bases map to TRBD2. CDR1 is MDHEN and CDR2 is SYDVKM in the germline V gene. The CDR3 totals 18 residues. The junction had 13 bases not matched to a gene; V was cut back by 4 bases and J by 2 bases. Here the CDR3 reads CASSSPILRGGPYNEQFF. Here the CDR3 DNA reads TGTGCCAGCAGTTCCCCGATACTTCGGGGGGGCCCCTACAATGAGCAGTTCTTC.

Written as DNA, the CDR3 is TGTGCCAGCAGTGATGAGTGGGGACTAGCGGGAGGGACCTCCTACGAGCAGTACTTC. Its translation is CASSDEWGLAGGTSYEQYF. This sequence joins TRBV28 and TRBJ2-7; TRBD2 matches 16 bases. Germline-derived CDR1 and CDR2 are MDHEN and SYDVKM. Unmatched junction bases numbered 10, after V lost 5 bases and J lost 0 bases. This CDR3 has 19 residues.

The chain is built from TRBV4-1 and TRBJ2-2; 8 positions agree with TRBD2. CDR1 is MGHRA, CDR2 YSYEKL, per germline. This CDR3 contains 15 residues. After removal of 2 bases from V and 3 bases from J, the junction contained 2 bases not matched to a gene. CDR3 coding DNA: TGCGCCAGCAGCCAATCTAGCGGGTACACCGGGGAGCTGTTTTTT. It is translated as CASSQSSGYTGELFF.

The chain is built from TRBV19 and TRBJ1-2; 7 bases map to TRBD1. V lost 7 bases and J lost 1; bases outside the gene matches: 18. The CDR3 has 18 residues. Germline CDR1 and CDR2: LNHDA and SQIVND (reference sequence). CDR3 region: CASNKQGLQTSFNYGYTF. The CDR3 DNA follows: TGTGCCAGTAATAAACAGGGGCTCCAAACTTCCTTTAACTATGGCTACACCTTC. The whole variable domain, filled in from reference TRBV19 and TRBJ1-2, reads DGGITQSPKYLFRKEGQNVTLSCEQNLNHDAMYWYRQDPGQGLRLIYYSQIVNDFQKGDIAEGYSVSREKKESFPLTVTSAQKNPTAFYLCASNKQGLQTSFNYGYTFGSGTRLTVV.

This clone was observed a handful of times. The gene calls are TRBV28 and TRBJ1-5; no reliable D call. Per germline, CDR1 MDHEN and CDR2 SYDVKM. The CDR3 extends over 15 amino acids. Trimming removed 2 bases from V and 4 bases from J, with 12 bases in between. CDR3 sequence reads: CASSLISGRNQPQHF. The CDR3 DNA follows: TGTGCCAGCAGTTTAATATCGGGTCGGAATCAGCCCCAGCATTTT. The entire variable domain, with the rest obtained from reference TRBV28 and TRBJ1-5, is as follows: DVKVTQSSRYLVKRTGEKVFLECVQDMDHENMFWYRQDPGLGLRLIYFSYDVKMKEKGDIPEGYSVSREKKERFSLILESASTNQTSMYLCASSLISGRNQPQHFGDGTRLSIL.